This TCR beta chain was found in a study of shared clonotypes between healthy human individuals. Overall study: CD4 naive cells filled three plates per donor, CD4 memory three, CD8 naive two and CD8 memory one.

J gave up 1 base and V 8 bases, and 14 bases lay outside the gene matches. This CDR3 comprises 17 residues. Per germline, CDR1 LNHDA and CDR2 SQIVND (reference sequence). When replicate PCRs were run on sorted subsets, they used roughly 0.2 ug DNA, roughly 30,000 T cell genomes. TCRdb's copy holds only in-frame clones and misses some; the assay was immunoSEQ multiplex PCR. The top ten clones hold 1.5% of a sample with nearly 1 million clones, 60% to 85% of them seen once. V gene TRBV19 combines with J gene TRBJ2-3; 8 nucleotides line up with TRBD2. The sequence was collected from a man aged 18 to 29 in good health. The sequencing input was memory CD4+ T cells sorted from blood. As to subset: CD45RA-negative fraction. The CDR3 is CASPTSGRRDCTDTQYF. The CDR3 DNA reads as TGTGCCAGTCCAACCAGCGGGAGAAGGGATTGCACAGATACGCAGTATTTT.